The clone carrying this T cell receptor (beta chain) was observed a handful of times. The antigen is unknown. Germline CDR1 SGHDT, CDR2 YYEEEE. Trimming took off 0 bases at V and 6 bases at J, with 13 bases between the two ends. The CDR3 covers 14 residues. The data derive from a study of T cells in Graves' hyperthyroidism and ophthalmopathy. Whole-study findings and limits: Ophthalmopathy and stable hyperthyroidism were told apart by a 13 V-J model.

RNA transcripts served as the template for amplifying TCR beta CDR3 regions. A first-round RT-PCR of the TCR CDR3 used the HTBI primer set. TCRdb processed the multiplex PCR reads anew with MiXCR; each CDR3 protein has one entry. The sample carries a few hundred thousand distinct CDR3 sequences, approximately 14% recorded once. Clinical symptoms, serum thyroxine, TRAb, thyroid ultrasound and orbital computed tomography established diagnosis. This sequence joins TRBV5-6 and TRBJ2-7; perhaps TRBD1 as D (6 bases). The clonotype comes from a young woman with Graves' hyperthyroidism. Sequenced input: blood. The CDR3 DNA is TGTGCCAGCAGCTTGGGGCCGGGACAACGCGAGCAGTACTTC. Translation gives CASSLGPGQREQYF.